The source of this T cell receptor beta chain is a study of T cell changes during pregnancy in multiple sclerosis. Trimming shortened V by 0 bases and J by 2 bases, and 10 bases separated the two germline ends. Germline V CDR1 and CDR2: LGHNA, YNFKEQ. The CDR3 consists of 15 residues. Sequenced by immunoSEQ multiplex PCR; TCRdb stores in-frame clones only, minus some. The sample consists of under 70,000 clones, 91% of them appearing once. This specimen consisted of peripheral blood, obtained after pregnancy. This TCR was recovered from a female donor in good health, enrolled as a control in a pregnancy study. The chain uses TRBV4-2 and TRBJ2-5; TRBD2 is a possible D gene (5 bases). The CDR3 spells CASSQEESGQETQYF. CDR3 nucleotides: TGTGCCAGCAGCCAAGAGGAGAGCGGACAAGAGACCCAGTACTTC.